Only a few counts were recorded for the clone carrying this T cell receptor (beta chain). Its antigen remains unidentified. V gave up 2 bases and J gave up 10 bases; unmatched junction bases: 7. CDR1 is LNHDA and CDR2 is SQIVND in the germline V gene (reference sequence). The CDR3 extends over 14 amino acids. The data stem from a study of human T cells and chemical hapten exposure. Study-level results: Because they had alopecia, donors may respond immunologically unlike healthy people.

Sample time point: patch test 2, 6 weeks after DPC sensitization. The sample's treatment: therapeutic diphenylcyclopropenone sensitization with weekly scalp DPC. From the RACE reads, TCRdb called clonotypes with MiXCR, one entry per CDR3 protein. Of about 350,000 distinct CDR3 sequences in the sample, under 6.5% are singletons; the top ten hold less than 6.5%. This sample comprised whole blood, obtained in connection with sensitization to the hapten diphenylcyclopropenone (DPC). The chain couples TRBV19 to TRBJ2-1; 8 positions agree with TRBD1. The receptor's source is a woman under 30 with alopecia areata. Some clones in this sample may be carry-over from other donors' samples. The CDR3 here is CASSILRGRGEQFF. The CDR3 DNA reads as TGTGCCAGTAGTATACTCAGGGGGCGCGGCGAGCAGTTCTTC.